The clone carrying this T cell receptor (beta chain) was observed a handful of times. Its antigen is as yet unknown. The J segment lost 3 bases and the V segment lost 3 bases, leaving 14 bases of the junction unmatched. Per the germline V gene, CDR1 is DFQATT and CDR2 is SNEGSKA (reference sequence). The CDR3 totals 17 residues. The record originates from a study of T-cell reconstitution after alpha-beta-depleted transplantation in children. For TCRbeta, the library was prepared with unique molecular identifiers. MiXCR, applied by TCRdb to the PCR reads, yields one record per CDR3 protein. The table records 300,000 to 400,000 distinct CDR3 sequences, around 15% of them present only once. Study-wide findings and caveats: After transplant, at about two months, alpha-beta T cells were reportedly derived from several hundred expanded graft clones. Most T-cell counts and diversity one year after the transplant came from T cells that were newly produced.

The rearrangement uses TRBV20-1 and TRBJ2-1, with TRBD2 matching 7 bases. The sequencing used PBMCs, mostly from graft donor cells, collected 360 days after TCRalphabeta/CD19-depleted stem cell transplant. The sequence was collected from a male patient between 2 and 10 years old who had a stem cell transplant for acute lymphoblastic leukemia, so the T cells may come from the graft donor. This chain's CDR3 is CSASGAGDPTLYNEQFF. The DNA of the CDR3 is TGCAGTGCTAGTGGGGCGGGAGACCCTACCCTCTACAATGAGCAGTTCTTC.